The sequence of this T cell receptor (beta chain) was determined in a study of OX40 agonist ivuxolimab in advanced cancers. Study as a whole: Participants averaged approximately 61 years of age (range about 23 to 90) and were around 80% male.

The germline CDR1 and CDR2 sequences are MNHEY and SMNVEV (reference sequence). The CDR3 extends over 13 amino acids. J was trimmed by 7 bases and V by 6 bases; bases with no gene match: 7. Clones were read by immunoSEQ multiplex PCR, and TCRdb kept only the in-frame ones, dropping some. The sample includes around 66,000 clones, roughly 80% of them seen just once. The receptor comes from an adult with an advanced solid tumor such as melanoma, head and neck, liver or kidney cancer. This specimen consisted of CD4+ or CD8+ T cells sorted from blood, obtained in a trial of the OX40 agonist ivuxolimab. This chain joins TRBV27 and TRBJ1-2, with 8 bases that match TRBD1. CDR3 in amino acids: CASSRDRFRGYTF. CDR3 nucleotides: TGTGCCAGCAGCCGGGACAGGTTTCGTGGCTACACCTTC.